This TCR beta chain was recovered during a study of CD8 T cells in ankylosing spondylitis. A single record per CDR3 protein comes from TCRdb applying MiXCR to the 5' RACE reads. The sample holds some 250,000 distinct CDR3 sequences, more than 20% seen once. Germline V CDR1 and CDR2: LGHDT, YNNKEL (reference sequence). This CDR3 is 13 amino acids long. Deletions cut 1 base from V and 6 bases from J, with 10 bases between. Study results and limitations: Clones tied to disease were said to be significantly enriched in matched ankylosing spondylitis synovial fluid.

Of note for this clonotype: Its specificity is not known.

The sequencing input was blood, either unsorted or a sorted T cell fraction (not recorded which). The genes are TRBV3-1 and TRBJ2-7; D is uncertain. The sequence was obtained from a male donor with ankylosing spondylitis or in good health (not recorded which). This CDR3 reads CASSQGTVLEQYF. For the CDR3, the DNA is TGTGCCAGCAGCCAAGGGACCGTCCTCGAGCAGTACTTC.